This T cell receptor (beta chain) stems from a study of OX40 agonist ivuxolimab in advanced cancers. Sequenced by immunoSEQ multiplex PCR; TCRdb stores in-frame clones only, minus some. The table records about 84,000 clones, approximately 90% of them present only once. In the case of this clone: Other DNA sequences of this sample code for an identical CDR3.

Germline V gene data show CDR1 as SGHRS and CDR2 as YFSETQ. The CDR3 totals 15 residues. V lost 4 bases to trimming and J lost 4 bases; unmatched junction nucleotides: 7. This receptor was taken from an adult with an advanced solid tumor such as melanoma, head and neck, liver or kidney cancer. The chain couples TRBV5-1 to TRBJ2-7; 11 bases match TRBD2. Sequencing used CD4+ or CD8+ T cells sorted from blood, obtained in a trial of the OX40 agonist ivuxolimab. This CDR3 is CASSPLAGGSYEQYF. CDR3 sequence (DNA): TGCGCCAGCAGCCCCCTAGCGGGGGGCTCTTACGAGCAGTACTTC.